This T cell receptor (beta chain) stems from a study of blood T cell repertoires in COVID-19. Background on the study: Collection of acute and convalescent COVID-19 samples took place in the United States, Italy and Spain. The cDNA or gDNA used as material had been derived from T cells, B-cell-depleted T cells, or PBMCs.

V was trimmed by 4 bases and J by 6 bases, leaving 18 bases between them. The CDR3 has 15 residues. Germline V gene lookup returns CDR1 SGHKS and CDR2 YYEKEE (reference sequence). TCRdb's copy holds only in-frame clones and misses some; the assay was immunoSEQ multiplex PCR. The repertoire holds approximately 220,000 clones, with approximately 82% as singletons. The specimen was peripheral blood. The chain combines TRBV5-5 with TRBJ2-3; possibly TRBD1 for D (7 bases). The receptor was derived from a woman between 45 and 65 years old with acute or convalescent COVID-19. The DNA for the CDR3 is TGTGCCAGCAGCCCCCCCCGCGCAGGGGGGGATACGCAGTATTTT. This sequence encodes CASSPPRAGGDTQYF.